One sample yielded the 20 T cell receptor beta chains listed below, sequenced in a study of T cell responses to AZD1222 COVID-19 vaccine. Data came from immunoSEQ multiplex PCR; TCRdb stores just in-frame clones and leaves some out. The sample includes over 150,000 clones, 87% of them seen just once. This material consisted of peripheral blood, taken 28 days after the second AZD1222 dose. The receptors originated from an adult who received the AZD1222 COVID-19 vaccine.

The gene calls are TRBV2 and TRBJ2-3; D possibly matches TRBD1 or TRBD2 (6 bases each). The ends were cut back, 8 bases at V and 4 bases at J, with 19 bases in the middle. CDR1 is SNHLY, CDR2 FYNNEI, per germline. This CDR3 region has 15 residues. The CDR3 spells CASGGLANDPDTQYF. The CDR3 DNA sequence: TGTGCCAGCGGGGGGCTCGCGAACGACCCAGATACGCAGTATTTT.

The genes are TRBV6-2 or TRBV6-3 and TRBJ2-7; 11 positions match TRBD1. Germline lookup yields CDR1 MNHEY and CDR2 SVGEGT. V lost 3 bases to trimming and J lost 6 bases; unmatched junction nucleotides: 7. The CDR3 is 15 amino acids. CDR3 sequence reads: CASSYGSGTGGEQYF. The DNA for the CDR3 is TGTGCCAGCAGTTATGGTTCCGGGACAGGGGGCGAGCAGTACTTC.

CDR3 coding DNA: TGTGCCAGCAGCGTCAGGGGGACTAATGAAAAACTGTTTTTT. Protein: CASSVRGTNEKLFF. The V call is TRBV9, the J call TRBJ1-4; the match to TRBD1 covers 7 bases. Germline CDR1 SGDLS, CDR2 YYNGEE. V lost 2 bases and J lost 2; bases outside the gene matches: 0. The CDR3 is made up of 14 amino acids.

The chain recombines TRBV15 with TRBJ1-1; D ambiguous. The V gene lost 1 base and the J gene lost 0 bases, with 6 bases spanning the gap. The V gene's germline CDR1 is LNHNV and CDR2 YYDKDF (reference sequence). The CDR3 sequence is 14 residues long. The CDR3 reads CATSRARMNTEAFF. The CDR3 coding sequence is TGTGCCACCAGCAGAGCCAGGATGAACACTGAAGCTTTCTTT.

The chain joins TRBV10-3 to TRBJ1-5; tentative D call: TRBD1 (5 bases). Germline CDR1 ENHRY, CDR2 SYGVKD. Trimming removed 5 bases at V and 4 bases at J, with 12 bases between. The CDR3 totals 14 residues. CDR3 in amino acids: CAISPGRGNQPQHF. The DNA for the CDR3 is TGTGCCATCAGTCCAGGGAGGGGAAATCAGCCCCAGCATTTT.

The V and J genes are TRBV5-6 and TRBJ2-7; D ambiguous. V dropped 4 bases and J dropped 2 bases, with 7 bases sitting between them. This CDR3 comprises 12 residues. Germline V CDR1 and CDR2: SGHDT, YYEEEE. CDR3 residues: CASSRTPYEQYF. CDR3 nucleotides: TGTGCCAGCAGCCGGACCCCCTACGAGCAGTACTTC.

In its sample, this clone was seen a few times. The chain has TRBV5-1 and TRBJ2-7; 10 nucleotides agree with TRBD2. Germline lookup yields CDR1 SGHRS and CDR2 YFSETQ. The CDR3 has 16 residues. J lost 6 bases, V lost 4 bases, and 13 bases had no gene match. The CDR3 region is CASSRNPAGGLREQYF. CDR3 sequence (DNA): TGCGCCAGCAGCAGGAACCCAGCGGGGGGGCTTCGCGAGCAGTACTTC.

This clone came up once. This sequence joins TRBV5-6 and TRBJ1-3; the D is unclear. The V gene's germline CDR1 is SGHDT and CDR2 YYEEEE. CDR3 size: 15 residues. The V gene lost 0 bases and the J gene lost 2 bases, with 9 bases spanning the gap. The CDR3 bases are TGTGCCAGCAGCTTGGGCCCCGGCGCTGGAAACACCATATATTTT. Translation: CASSLGPGAGNTIYF.

This chain connects TRBV9 to TRBJ2-5; the match to TRBD1 covers 12 bases. This CDR3 has 20 residues. The V gene end was trimmed by 4 bases and the J gene end by 1 base; junction bases not matched to a gene: 17. The V gene's germline CDR1 is SGDLS and CDR2 YYNGEE. CDR3: CASSTHQPGTGGIAQETQYF. The CDR3 DNA follows: TGTGCCAGCAGCACCCATCAGCCCGGGACAGGGGGCATAGCCCAAGAGACCCAGTACTTC.

V and J are TRBV27 and TRBJ2-7; D may be TRBD2 (6 bases). The CDR3 sequence is 16 residues long. Trimming left V 3 bases short and J 1 base short, with 16 bases between. The germline V gene encodes CDR1 MNHEY and CDR2 SMNVEV (reference sequence). This CDR3 reads CASSFLGQRVSYEQYF. Written as DNA, the CDR3 is TGTGCCAGCAGTTTCTTAGGCCAGCGGGTATCCTACGAGCAGTACTTC.

The chain links TRBV4-2 to TRBJ1-4; no clear D. CDR3 length: 17 amino acids. CDR1 and CDR2 from the germline V gene are LGHNA and YNFKEQ. V shed 0 bases and J shed 0 bases, with 11 bases lying between them. CDR3 sequence (DNA): TGTGCCAGCAGCCAAGATCCGGTCTCACCAACTAATGAAAAACTGTTTTTT. Translation: CASSQDPVSPTNEKLFF.

The chain joins TRBV5-4 to TRBJ1-2; the match to TRBD1 covers 11 bases. Germline V gene lookup returns CDR1 SGHNT and CDR2 YYREEE (reference sequence). The CDR3 loop spans 15 amino acids. V dropped 0 bases and J dropped 4; count of bases not matched to a gene: 2. The CDR3 here is CASSLAGTGGYGYTF. The CDR3 DNA reads as TGTGCCAGCAGCTTGGCCGGGACAGGGGGCTATGGCTACACCTTC.

The chain is built from TRBV12-3 or TRBV12-4 and TRBJ1-6, with no clear D. The CDR3 contains 13 residues. V dropped 6 bases and J dropped 6 bases, with 9 bases sitting between them. The CDR3 DNA is TGTGCCAGCAGCCGGACCGTTAATTCACCCCTCCACTTT. Translating it yields CASSRTVNSPLHF.

The V gene is TRBV10-3, the J gene TRBJ1-4, with D possibly matching TRBD1 (6 bases). V gave up 10 bases and J gave up 0 bases, with 18 bases separating them. The CDR3 is 16 amino acids. Germline CDR1 is ENHRY and CDR2 is SYGVKD. CDR3: CATKGRNRATNEKLFF. The CDR3 DNA is TGTGCCACCAAGGGGCGGAACAGGGCAACTAATGAAAAACTGTTTTTT.

The V gene is TRBV27, the J gene TRBJ2-1; 12 nucleotides line up with TRBD2. This CDR3 contains 19 residues. V trimming: 3 bases; J trimming: 4 bases; junction bases outside the gene matches: 13. Per the germline V gene, CDR1 is MNHEY and CDR2 is SMNVEV (reference sequence). The CDR3 DNA follows: TGTGCCAGCAGTTTCCTTCGGCTAGCGGGGGGGCCGGGTTACAATGAGCAGTTCTTC. Protein product: CASSFLRLAGGPGYNEQFF.

The chain employs TRBV4-1 and TRBJ2-4, with D perhaps being TRBD1 or TRBD2 (7 bases each). CDR1 MGHRA and CDR2 YSYEKL come from the germline V gene. This CDR3 is 17 amino acids long. Deletions cut 0 bases from V and 2 bases from J, with 14 bases between. The CDR3 protein is CASSQEGEGATKNIQYF. The CDR3 bases are TGCGCCAGCAGCCAAGAGGGGGAGGGGGCAACCAAAAACATTCAGTACTTC.

The gene calls are TRBV7-2 and TRBJ2-3, with D uncertain. Between the trimmed V and J ends, which lost 3 bases and 4 bases, there was a span of 5 bases. The CDR3 runs 12 residues. Germline-derived CDR1 and CDR2 are SGHTA and FQGNSA. In DNA form, the CDR3 reads TGTGCCAGCAGCTTCATGTCAGATACGCAGTATTTT. Translation gives CASSFMSDTQYF.

This CDR3 is CASRRTRENNSPLHF. The CDR3 region has the DNA TGTGCCAGTAGACGAACCCGGGAAAATAATTCACCCCTCCACTTT. J is TRBJ1-6 and V is TRBV19; D gene ambiguous. The germline V and J ends were trimmed by 6 bases and 5 bases, with 14 bases remaining between them. The CDR3 has 15 amino acids. The V gene's germline CDR1 is LNHDA and CDR2 SQIVND (reference sequence).

The rearrangement links TRBV19 to TRBJ2-7, with 9 bases fitting TRBD2. The CDR3 has 17 residues. Per germline, CDR1 LNHDA and CDR2 SQIVND (reference sequence). V lost 5 bases, J lost 5 bases, and 16 bases stayed unmatched. CDR3 nucleotides: TGTGCCAGTAGTCCAAACAGATGGAGCGGGGGGAGGAACGAGCAGTACTTC. This encodes CASSPNRWSGGRNEQYF.

The chain is built from TRBV2 and TRBJ2-7; no clear D. The CDR3 length is 13 residues. From germline, CDR1 is SNHLY and CDR2 FYNNEI. V was cut by 2 bases and J by 2 bases, with 7 bases left in between. CDR3 amino acids: CASSEWHPYEQYF. DNA of the CDR3: TGTGCCAGCAGTGAATGGCACCCCTACGAGCAGTACTTC.